This T cell receptor (beta chain) is drawn from a study of PD-1 blockade in classical Hodgkin lymphoma. The CDR3 consists of 14 residues. The germline gives CDR1 MNHNS, CDR2 SASEGT. Trimming cost V 4 bases and J 5 bases, with 11 bases left between them. This clone was recorded once. What it binds is not known. Generated by immunoSEQ multiplex PCR, the TCRdb table keeps only in-frame clones and is missing some. Seen here are tens of thousands of clones, about 80% observed once, and the top ten hold approximately 21%. Regarding time point: cycle 4 day 1 (C4D1), after five to seven weeks of nivolumab. Every single patient, without exception, relapsed after autologous stem cell transplantation, and brentuximab vedotin exposure varied. Whole-study results and caveats: Patients starting nivolumab less than 1 year after ASCT had lower diversity and were excluded from later analyses.

This TCR was sampled from a human donor with classical Hodgkin lymphoma. The chain has TRBV6-1 and TRBJ2-2, with D maybe TRBD2 (5 bases). This specimen consisted of peripheral blood mononuclear cells (PBMCs), obtained before the fourth cycle of nivolumab. CDR3 in DNA: TGTGCCAGCAGTGCGGGCCCGGGGACCGGGGAGCTGTTTTTT. The encoded protein is CASSAGPGTGELFF.